The clone carrying this T cell receptor (beta chain) came up a few times. Its antigen is not known. Sequencing was performed with immunoSEQ multiplex PCR; in TCRdb, only in-frame clones are kept and a portion is missing. The data show 90,000 to 150,000 clones, 70% to 90% seen once. Doses given second, at about 4 or about 12 weeks, were pooled. The V end lost 10 bases, the J end lost 8 bases, and 24 bases lay between the germline ends. Germline lookup yields CDR1 MNHEY and CDR2 SVGAGI. The CDR3 has 15 residues. This sample is part of a study of T cell responses to AZD1222 COVID-19 vaccine. Study conclusions and caveats: Spike-specific TCRs gained breadth and depth after people received two AZD1222 doses. White British ancestry dominated among donors, who included more females, and clonal diversity was possibly underestimated. Spike as a whole was targeted by vaccine-associated CD4 TCRs, dominant at 160-218 and 743-854.

The specimen comprised peripheral blood, sampled 28 days after the second AZD1222 dose. This TCR was sampled from an adult who received the AZD1222 COVID-19 vaccine. V is TRBV6-5 and J is TRBJ2-1; a weak D match, TRBD1 (5 bases). The CDR3 DNA sequence: TGTGCCACCCGAGAAGGGAAACAGGTGGGATATGAGCAGTTCTTC. As protein: CATREGKQVGYEQFF.